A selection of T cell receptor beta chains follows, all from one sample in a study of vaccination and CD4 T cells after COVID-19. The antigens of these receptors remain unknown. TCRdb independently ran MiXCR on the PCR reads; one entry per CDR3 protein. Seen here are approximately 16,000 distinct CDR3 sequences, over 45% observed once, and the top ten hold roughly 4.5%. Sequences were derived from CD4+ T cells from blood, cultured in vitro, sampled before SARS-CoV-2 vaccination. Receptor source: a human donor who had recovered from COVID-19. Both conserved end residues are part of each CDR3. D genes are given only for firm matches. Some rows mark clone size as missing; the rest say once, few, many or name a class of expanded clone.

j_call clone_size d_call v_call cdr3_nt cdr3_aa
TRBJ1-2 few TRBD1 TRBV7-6 TGTGCCAGCAGCTCGTCACAGGGGGCAGGGGGCTACACCTTC CASSSSQGAGGYTF
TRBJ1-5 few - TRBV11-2 TGTGCCAGCAGCTTAGTTGCAGGGCAGAGTCAGCCCCAGCATTTT CASSLVAGQSQPQHF
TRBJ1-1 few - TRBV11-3 TGTGCCAGCAGTTATCAGAGCGACACTGAAGCTTTCTTT CASSYQSDTEAFF
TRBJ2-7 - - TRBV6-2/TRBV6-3 TGTGCCAGCAGTTCACCACGGTCCCCCGGGTTTTACGAGCAGTACTTC CASSSPRSPGFYEQYF
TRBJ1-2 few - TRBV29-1 TGCAGCGTTCTCGGGGAATCAGTTGGCTACACCTTC CSVLGESVGYTF
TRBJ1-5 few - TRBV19 TGTGCCAGTAGTCAGAACAGCGGTAGCAATCAGCCCCAGCATTTT CASSQNSGSNQPQHF
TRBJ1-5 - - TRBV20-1 TGCAGTGCTAGGCAATCAGGGGCAGACCAGCCCCAGCATTTT CSARQSGADQPQHF
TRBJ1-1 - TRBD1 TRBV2 TGTGCCAGCAGGGTAGGACAGGGTGAAGCTTTCTTT CASRVGQGEAFF
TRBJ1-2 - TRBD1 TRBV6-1 TGTGCCAGCAGTGAGACCTCCCAAAAGGGACAGCCCTCCTTC CASSETSQKGQPSF
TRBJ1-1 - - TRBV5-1 TGCGCCAGCAGCTTGATAGGCGGGAGGTACACTGAAGCTTTCTTT CASSLIGGRYTEAFF
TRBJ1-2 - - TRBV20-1 TGCAGTGCTAGTGAACAGTCGAACTATGGCTACACCTTC CSASEQSNYGYTF
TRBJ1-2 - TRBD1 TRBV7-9 TGTGCCAGCAGCTCCCCGACAGGGTCCCATGGCTACACCTTC CASSSPTGSHGYTF
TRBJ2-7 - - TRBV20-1 TGCAGTGCTAGAGACAGGATGGGGGGCGGGGGTAGGAACGAGCAGTACTTC CSARDRMGGGGRNEQYF
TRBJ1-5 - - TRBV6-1 TGTGCCAGCAGTGAAATAGCCCGATTTAGCAATCAGCCCCAGCATTTT CASSEIARFSNQPQHF
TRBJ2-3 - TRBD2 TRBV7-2 TGTGCCAGCAGCCCGCAGACTAGCGGGGGGGCAGAAGATACGCAGTATTTT CASSPQTSGGAEDTQYF
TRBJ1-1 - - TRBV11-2 TGTGCCAGCGGCGAAGCCTGGGGGGGCGTCACTGAAGCTTTCTTT CASGEAWGGVTEAFF
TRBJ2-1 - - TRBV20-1 TGCAGTGCTCCGATAAGTGGCTCCTACAATGAGCAGTTCTTC CSAPISGSYNEQFF
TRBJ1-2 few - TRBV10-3 TGTGCCATCAGTGTTGACGGAGGGGGGTATGGCTACACCTTC CAISVDGGGYGYTF
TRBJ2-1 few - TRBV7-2 TGTGCCAGCAGCTTAGGAGCTAAAACAGAGCAGTTCTTC CASSLGAKTEQFF
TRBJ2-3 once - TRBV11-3 TGTGCCAGCAGCTTAGGCGGCGGGACCCCCGGGGATACGCAGTATTTT CASSLGGGTPGDTQYF
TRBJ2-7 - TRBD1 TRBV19 TGTGCCAGTAGTGATCCGGGACAGAGTTACGAGCAGTACTTC CASSDPGQSYEQYF
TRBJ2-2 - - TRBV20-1 TGCAGTGCTAGAGGCCCGATCGGGGAGCTGTTTTTT CSARGPIGELFF
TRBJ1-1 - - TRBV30 TGTGCCTGGAACGCGAACACTGAAGCTTTCTTT CAWNANTEAFF
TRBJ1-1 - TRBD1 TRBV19 TGTGCCAGTAGAAGGGACAGGGGCTACACTGAAGCTTTCTTT CASRRDRGYTEAFF
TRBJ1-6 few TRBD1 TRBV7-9 TGTGCCAGCAGCATAGGACAGGGTAGTTCACCCCTCCACTTT CASSIGQGSSPLHF
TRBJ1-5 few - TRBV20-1 TGCAGTGCTAGTGAACTTAGCAATCAGCCCCAGCATTTT CSASELSNQPQHF
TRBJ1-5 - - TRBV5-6 TGTGCCAGCAACAAGTGGAATCAGCCCCAGCATTTT CASNKWNQPQHF
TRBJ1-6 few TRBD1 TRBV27 TGTGCCAGCAGTTGGACAGGGGGATGGAACTCACCCCTCCACTTT CASSWTGGWNSPLHF
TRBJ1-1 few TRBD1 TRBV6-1 TGTGCCAGCAGTGACGACAGGGGGAAATACACTGAAGCTTTCTTT CASSDDRGKYTEAFF
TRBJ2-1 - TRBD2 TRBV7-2 TGTGCCAGCCCCCATGGCGGGGGGAGGGACAATGAGCAGTTCTTC CASPHGGGRDNEQFF
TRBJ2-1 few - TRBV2 TGTGCCAGCAGTGAAAATCCCCGGGGCTACAATGAGCAGTTCTTC CASSENPRGYNEQFF
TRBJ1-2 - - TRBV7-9 TGTGCCAGCAGGACTACGGGGATGGATGGCTACACCTTC CASRTTGMDGYTF
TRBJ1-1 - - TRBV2 TGTGCCAGCAGTGAAGCTCCCAACACTGAAGCTTTCTTT CASSEAPNTEAFF
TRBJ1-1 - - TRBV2 TGTGCCAGCAGTGAATGGCAGGGCGAGACTGAAGCTTTCTTT CASSEWQGETEAFF
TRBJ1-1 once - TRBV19 TGTGCCAGGCACAGGGAGACGTCCATGAACACTGAAGCTTTCTTT CARHRETSMNTEAFF
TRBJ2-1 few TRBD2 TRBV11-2 TGTGCCAGCAGCTTACGATCGGGACTAGGGTTGGGCAATGAGCAGTTCTTC CASSLRSGLGLGNEQFF
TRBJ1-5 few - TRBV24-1 TGTGCCACCAGTGATTTGATCCCAGGCCCTCTAAAATATAGCAATCAGCCCCAGCATTTT CATSDLIPGPLKYSNQPQHF
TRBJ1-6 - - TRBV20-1 TGCAGTGCTAGGGTCAAACAGGGTTTGTCATATAATTCACCCCTCCACTTT CSARVKQGLSYNSPLHF
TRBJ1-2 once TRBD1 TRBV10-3 TGTGCCATCAGTGCTGGGACAGTCTATGGCTACACCTTC CAISAGTVYGYTF
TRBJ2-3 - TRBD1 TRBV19 TGTGCCAGTAGTATGGGGACAGGGGGGACCCTCACAGATACGCAGTATTTT CASSMGTGGTLTDTQYF
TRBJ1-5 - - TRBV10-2 TGCGCCAGCAGTTCGGGACTGATAAGCAATCAGCCCCAGCATTTT CASSSGLISNQPQHF
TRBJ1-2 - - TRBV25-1 TGTGCCAGCAGTGAATCTGGACAGAACTATGGCCACACCTTC CASSESGQNYGHTF
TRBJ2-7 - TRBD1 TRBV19 TGTGCCAGTAGTATAAGGGGACAGGGGGCGCGGTACGAGCAGTACTTC CASSIRGQGARYEQYF
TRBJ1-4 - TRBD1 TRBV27 TGTGCCAGCAGTCCGACAGGGGCAACTAATGAAAAACTGTTTTTT CASSPTGATNEKLFF
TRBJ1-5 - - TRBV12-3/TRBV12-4 TGTGCCAGCAGTTTCGAAATAGGAGGGAGTCAGCCCCAGCATTTT CASSFEIGGSQPQHF